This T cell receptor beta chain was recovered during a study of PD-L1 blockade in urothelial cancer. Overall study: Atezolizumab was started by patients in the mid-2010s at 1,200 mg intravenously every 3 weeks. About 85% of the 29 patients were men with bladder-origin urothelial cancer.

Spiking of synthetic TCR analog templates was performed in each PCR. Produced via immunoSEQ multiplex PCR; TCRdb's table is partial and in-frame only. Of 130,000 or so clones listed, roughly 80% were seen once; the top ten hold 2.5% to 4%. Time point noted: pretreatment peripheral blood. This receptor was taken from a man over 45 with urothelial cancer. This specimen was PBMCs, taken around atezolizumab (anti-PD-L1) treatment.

The CDR3 bases are TGTGCCTGGTCCCCCCAGGGGAACACTGAAGCTTTCTTT. Translation gives CAWSPQGNTEAFF. V is TRBV30 and J is TRBJ1-1, with D perhaps TRBD1 (5 bases). The CDR3 has 13 amino acids. V gave up 5 bases and J gave up 1 base, with 11 bases separating them. Germline V lookup: CDR1 GTSNPN, CDR2 SVGIG (reference sequence).